The next 30 T cell receptor beta chains were all read from a single sample in a study of T-cell reconstitution after alpha-beta-depleted transplantation in children. Unique molecular identifiers tagged the TCRbeta library. TCRdb reprocessed the PCR reads with MiXCR, giving one entry per CDR3 protein. The sample yields fewer than 700,000 distinct CDR3 sequences, 10% to 15% seen once. The sample was PBMCs, mostly from graft donor cells, taken 360 days after TCRalphabeta/CD19-depleted stem cell transplant. These TCRs come from a male patient under 18 who had a stem cell transplant for acute myeloid leukemia, so the T cells may come from the graft donor.

This clonotype was found many times. The chain couples TRBV10-3 to TRBJ2-1; D is ambiguous. Trimming left V 8 bases short and J 8 bases short, with 13 bases between. CDR1 and CDR2 (germline): ENHRY, SYGVKD. The CDR3 spans 12 residues. CDR3 in amino acids: CAIGRVKDEQFF. In DNA, the CDR3 is TGTGCCATCGGTCGCGTCAAGGATGAGCAGTTCTTC.

The rearrangement links TRBV20-1 to TRBJ2-3, with TRBD1 matching over 7 bases. J lost 2 bases, V lost 4 bases, and 9 bases had no gene match. CDR1 is DFQATT, CDR2 SNEGSKA, per germline (reference sequence). The CDR3 runs to 15 residues. The CDR3 region has the DNA TGCAGTGCTACGACCGGGACAGTGTACACAGATACGCAGTATTTT. The encoded protein is CSATTGTVYTDTQYF.

This clonotype has more than one count but fewer than ten. An end of the junction differs from the germline gene, which may be a read error. The chain recombines TRBV6-1 with TRBJ2-7, with 8 bases that match TRBD1. CDR1 is MNHNS and CDR2 is SASEGT in the germline V gene. The CDR3 has 13 residues. The CDR3 DNA is TGTGCCAGCAGCGACCCAAACTCAGGACAGGGAAGTTTC. As protein: CASSDPNSGQGSF.

This clonotype has at least ten counts. CDR3 nucleotides: TGCAGCGTTCCCACTTCGAGCTCCTACAATGAGCAGTTCTTC. The encoded protein is CSVPTSSSYNEQFF. The chain couples TRBV29-1 to TRBJ2-1; the D is unclear. CDR1 and CDR2 (germline): SQVTM, ANQGSEA. CDR3 length: 14 amino acids. Trimming took off 5 bases at V and 0 bases at J, with 11 bases between the two ends.

This clonotype was observed a few times. The rearrangement uses TRBV15 and TRBJ2-1, with a possible D match to TRBD2 (6 bases). Germline V lookup: CDR1 LNHNV, CDR2 YYDKDF (reference sequence). Deletions cut 3 bases from V and 5 bases from J, with 17 bases between. This CDR3 spans 16 amino acids. CDR3 coding DNA: TGTGCCACCAGCAGGCAGAGCGGACTACTAAACAATGAGCAGTTCTTC. Protein product: CATSRQSGLLNNEQFF.

The rearrangement joins TRBV20-1 to TRBJ1-2; D perhaps matches TRBD1 (6 bases). The germline V gene encodes CDR1 DFQATT and CDR2 SNEGSKA (reference sequence). This CDR3 comprises 12 residues. The CDR3 bases are TGCATGACGGACAGAACTAACTATGGCTACACCTTC. It codes for CMTDRTNYGYTF.

This clonotype was seen many times. The rearrangement uses TRBV4-3 and TRBJ2-1; 11 bases align to TRBD2. The V gene's germline CDR1 is LGHNA and CDR2 YSLEER. V lost 1 base and J lost 2; bases outside the gene matches: 4. The CDR3 sequence is 17 residues long. The CDR3 sequence is CASSQAGTSGPYNEQFF. DNA for the CDR3: TGCGCCAGCAGCCAAGCTGGGACTAGCGGTCCCTACAATGAGCAGTTCTTC.

The rearrangement links TRBV28 to TRBJ2-7; 10 nucleotides agree with TRBD1. V was pared by 1 base and J by 5 bases, with 5 bases of the junction left unmatched. This CDR3 region has 15 residues. From germline, CDR1 is MDHEN and CDR2 SYDVKM. The chain's CDR3 is CASSLLGTGDHEQYF. The CDR3, as DNA: TGTGCCAGCAGTTTATTGGGGACAGGGGACCACGAGCAGTACTTC.

This chain uses TRBV5-1 with TRBJ2-7, with TRBD2 matching 15 bases. CDR1 is SGHRS and CDR2 is YFSETQ in the germline V gene. With 0 bases clipped from V and 7 bases from J, the junction kept 5 bases outside the gene matches. The CDR3 is made up of 16 amino acids. CDR3 coding DNA: TGCGCCAGCAGCTTGGGGACTAGCGGGAGGGCCGGTGAGCAGTACTTC. This translates into CASSLGTSGRAGEQYF.

The rearrangement joins TRBV5-1 to TRBJ2-7, with a weak D call TRBD2 (7 bases). Germline CDR1 reads SGHRS; CDR2 reads YFSETQ. The CDR3 spans 16 residues. V was clipped by 2 bases and J by 0 bases, with 15 bases between them. Here the CDR3 reads CASSLPLGGVSYEQYF. The DNA for the CDR3 is TGCGCCAGCAGCTTACCATTAGGGGGGGTCTCCTACGAGCAGTACTTC.

This clonotype came up a few times. The chain combines TRBV25-1 with TRBJ2-7; tentatively, D is TRBD1 (5 bases). Germline CDR1 is MGHDK and CDR2 is SYGVNS. V was cut by 6 bases and J by 3 bases, with 21 bases left in between. The CDR3 contains 16 residues. CDR3 sequence (DNA): TGTGCCAGCAGCGATGAGGAAGCAGGGTTGTTCTACGAGCAGTACTTC. Translation: CASSDEEAGLFYEQYF.

This clonotype has more than one count but fewer than ten. This chain links TRBV20-1 with TRBJ2-1; a weak D match, TRBD1 (6 bases). The CDR3 extends over 16 amino acids. Trimming took 4 bases from V and 4 from J, leaving 20 bases between them. CDR1 and CDR2 from the germline V gene are DFQATT and SNEGSKA (reference sequence). The CDR3 loop reads CSATPQGRGLYNEQFF. CDR3 nucleotides: TGCAGTGCTACCCCCCAGGGCAGGGGCCTTTACAATGAGCAGTTCTTC.

This clonotype was counted at least ten times. The chain is built from TRBV30 and TRBJ2-2, with D perhaps matching TRBD2 (7 bases). V dropped 1 base and J dropped 2 bases, with 20 bases sitting between them. CDR3 length: 18 residues. Germline CDR1 is GTSNPN and CDR2 is SVGIG (reference sequence). In DNA form, the CDR3 reads TGTGCCTGGAGTGGAGCGGGACCCGGGGGCATAAACACCGGGGAGCTGTTTTTT. Translation: CAWSGAGPGGINTGELFF.

This chain links TRBV7-6 with TRBJ2-1; unclear D gene. Germline values: CDR1 SGHVS, CDR2 FNYEAQ. V was pared by 2 bases and J by 7 bases, with 12 bases between. The CDR3 loop spans 14 amino acids. The CDR3 protein is CASSLRLPINEQFF. Here the CDR3 DNA reads TGTGCCAGCAGCTTAAGACTCCCGATTAATGAGCAGTTCTTC.

CDR3 nucleotides: TGCAGTGCTAGGGGGGACAGGGACGACTATGGCTACACCTTC. Its protein is CSARGDRDDYGYTF. The chain has TRBV20-1 and TRBJ1-2, with 9 bases that match TRBD1. V lost 3 bases to trimming and J lost 3 bases; unmatched junction nucleotides: 5. From germline, CDR1 is DFQATT and CDR2 SNEGSKA (reference sequence). This CDR3 region has 14 residues.

The chain employs TRBV2 and TRBJ2-2; 14 nucleotides align to TRBD2. The germline CDR1 and CDR2 sequences are SNHLY and FYNNEI. V dropped 10 bases and J dropped 6; count of bases not matched to a gene: 7. This CDR3 has 15 amino acids. The chain's CDR3 is CAIRGLAGEAGELFF. The CDR3 bases are TGTGCCATCAGGGGACTAGCGGGAGAGGCCGGGGAGCTGTTTTTT.

This clonotype has at least ten counts. The chain links TRBV2 to TRBJ2-2; D gene uncertain. V lost 6 bases, J lost 1 base, and 12 bases lay in between. The CDR3 has 15 amino acids. Germline CDR1 reads SNHLY; CDR2 reads FYNNEI. This chain's CDR3 is CASRLSDQNTGELFF. DNA for the CDR3: TGTGCCAGCAGGCTATCGGACCAGAACACCGGGGAGCTGTTTTTT.

The chain uses TRBV12-3 or TRBV12-4 and TRBJ2-5; 9 bases fit TRBD2. CDR3 size: 17 residues. Unmatched junction bases numbered 12, after V lost 6 bases and J lost 1 base. The CDR3 protein is CASSRNSGRGGQETQYF. Here the CDR3 DNA reads TGTGCCAGCAGCCGTAATAGCGGGAGAGGTGGCCAAGAGACCCAGTACTTC.

This clonotype was detected many times. V gene TRBV7-9 combines with J gene TRBJ2-7; 9 bases agree with TRBD2. The CDR3 is 14 amino acids. J was trimmed by 5 bases and V by 4 bases; bases with no gene match: 6. CDR1 SEHNR and CDR2 FQNEAQ come from the germline V gene (reference sequence). DNA of the CDR3: TGTGCCAGCAGCTCGTTAGCGGGAGTTGACGAGCAGTACTTC. This gives the protein CASSSLAGVDEQYF. Filled out from reference TRBV7-9 and TRBJ2-7, the complete variable domain reads DTGVSQNPRHKITKRGQNVTFRCDPISEHNRLYWYRQTLGQGPEFLTYFQNEAQLEKSRLLSDRFSAERPKGSFSTLEIQRTEQGDSAMYLCASSSLAGVDEQYFGPGTRLTVT.

This clonotype was counted a few times. This sequence joins TRBV5-6 and TRBJ2-6; 12 bases agree with TRBD2. The CDR3 is 20 amino acids. V shed 5 bases, J shed 4 bases, and the junction held 16 bases outside the gene matches. Germline CDR1 SGHDT, CDR2 YYEEEE. The CDR3 coding sequence is TGTGCCAGCAGGCTCGGACTAGCGGGATCTGGACTACGGGGGGCCAACGTCCTGACTTTC. Amino acid sequence: CASRLGLAGSGLRGANVLTF.

This clonotype was detected many times. The chain couples TRBV20-1 to TRBJ2-7; tentative D call: TRBD2 (6 bases). The V gene lost 4 bases and the J gene lost 2 bases, with 12 bases spanning the gap. The CDR3 is 13 residues long. CDR1 and CDR2 from the germline V gene are DFQATT and SNEGSKA (reference sequence). DNA of the CDR3: TGCAGTGCTATTCGGGACTCAACCTACGAGCAGTACTTC. Its translation is CSAIRDSTYEQYF.

V and J are TRBV5-6 and TRBJ2-2; D is undetermined. The CDR3 covers 13 residues. V was clipped by 4 bases and J by 5 bases, with 9 bases between them. Germline CDR1 reads SGHDT; CDR2 reads YYEEEE. The CDR3 here is CASSALVTGELFF. The CDR3 nucleotides are TGTGCCAGCAGCGCCCTAGTGACCGGGGAGCTGTTTTTT.

This rearrangement joins TRBV4-2 to TRBJ1-1; TRBD1 matches at 11 bases. CDR1 is LGHNA, CDR2 YNFKEQ, per germline. The CDR3 contains 15 residues. V gave up 3 bases and J gave up 3 bases; unmatched junction bases: 3. The CDR3 bases are TGTGCCAGCAGCCAGGGACAGGGGGGGTACACTGAAGCTTTCTTT. This encodes CASSQGQGGYTEAFF.

The sample holds a few counts of this clonotype. This chain joins TRBV28 and TRBJ2-3; TRBD1 matches 12 bases. Losses at the gene ends were 5 bases for V and 5 bases for J; bases not matched to a gene: 5. Germline V gives CDR1 MDHEN, CDR2 SYDVKM. This CDR3 is 15 amino acids long. In DNA, the CDR3 is TGTGCCAGCAGTCCCGGGACAGGGGGCCGAGATACGCAGTATTTT. It is translated as CASSPGTGGRDTQYF.

This chain links TRBV28 with TRBJ2-7, with 10 positions matching TRBD2. The CDR3 extends over 15 amino acids. Germline V gene sequence: CDR1 MDHEN, CDR2 SYDVKM. V trimming: 5 bases; J trimming: 3 bases; junction bases outside the gene matches: 7. CDR3 bases: TGTGCCAGCAGTGCTCCTAGCGGGAGAAGCTACGAGCAGTACTTC. Its translation: CASSAPSGRSYEQYF.

This clonotype was observed a handful of times. The rearrangement uses TRBV28 and TRBJ2-1, with TRBD2 matching over 16 bases. CDR1 and CDR2 (germline): MDHEN, SYDVKM. J lost 9 bases, V lost 4 bases, and 6 bases had no gene match. The CDR3 loop spans 16 amino acids. CDR3 protein: CASSWGTSGRGGEQFF. The CDR3 DNA reads as TGTGCCAGCAGTTGGGGGACTAGCGGGAGGGGGGGTGAGCAGTTCTTC.

The chain joins TRBV6-2 or TRBV6-3 to TRBJ2-1; no reliable D call. Germline V lookup: CDR1 MNHEY, CDR2 SVGEGT. The V end was cut by 8 bases, the J end by 9 bases, with 20 bases between. The CDR3 has 14 residues. Here the CDR3 DNA reads TGTGCCAGCCGTGCAGCCGGAGTACCCGTTGAGCAGTTCTTC. The encoded protein is CASRAAGVPVEQFF.

The chain carries TRBV21-1 and TRBJ2-3; the DNA was not used to check the table's D call, TRBD1. TRBV21-1 is a documented pseudogene. CDR3 size: 15 residues. The CDR3 DNA is TGTGCCAGCAGCAAGACAGGGGGACGTCAAGATACGCAGTATTTT. Its protein product is CASSKTGGRQDTQYF.

This clonotype has more than one count but fewer than ten. This chain links TRBV20-1 with TRBJ2-7; TRBD2 matches 13 bases. Germline V gene sequence: CDR1 DFQATT, CDR2 SNEGSKA (reference sequence). V dropped 5 bases and J dropped 3; count of bases not matched to a gene: 4. The CDR3 totals 14 residues. CDR3 sequence (DNA): TGCAGTGCTGCTCGGACTAGCGGGAGCTACGAGCAGTACTTC. Translated, it gives CSAARTSGSYEQYF.

This clonotype was seen many times. The chain has TRBV4-2 and TRBJ1-1; D remains ambiguous. Looked up from germline, CDR1 is LGHNA and CDR2 is YNFKEQ. Trimming left V 2 bases short and J 3 bases short, with 10 bases between. This CDR3 has 14 amino acids. CDR3 loop: CASSQHGQDTEAFF. DNA for the CDR3: TGTGCCAGCAGCCAACACGGGCAGGACACTGAAGCTTTCTTT.